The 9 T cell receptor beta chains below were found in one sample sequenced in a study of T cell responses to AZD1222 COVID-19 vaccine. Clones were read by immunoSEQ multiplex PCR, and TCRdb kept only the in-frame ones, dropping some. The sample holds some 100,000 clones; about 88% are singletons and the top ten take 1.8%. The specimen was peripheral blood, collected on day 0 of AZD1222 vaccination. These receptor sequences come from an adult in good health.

Here the CDR3 DNA reads TGTGCCAGCAGCTTTCTAGCGGGAGGGGTCCGGGAGACCCAGTACTTC. It specifies CASSFLAGGVRETQYF. This sequence joins TRBV7-2 and TRBJ2-5; 12 nucleotides agree with TRBD2. Germline V gene lookup returns CDR1 SGHTA and CDR2 FQGNSA. This CDR3 has 16 amino acids. With 3 bases clipped from V and 5 bases from J, the junction kept 7 bases outside the gene matches. The whole variable domain, remainder taken from reference TRBV7-2 and TRBJ2-5, is GAGVSQSPSNKVTEKGKDVELRCDPISGHTALYWYRQSLGQGLEFLIYFQGNSAPDKSGLPSDRFSAERTGGSVSTLTIQRTQQEDSAVYLCASSFLAGGVRETQYFGPGTRLLVL.

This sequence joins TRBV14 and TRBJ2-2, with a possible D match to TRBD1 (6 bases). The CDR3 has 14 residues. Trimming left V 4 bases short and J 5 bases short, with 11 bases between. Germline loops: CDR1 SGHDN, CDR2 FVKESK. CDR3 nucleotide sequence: TGTGCCAGCAGCCCAGGGACACTTACCGGGGAGCTGTTTTTT. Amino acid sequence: CASSPGTLTGELFF.

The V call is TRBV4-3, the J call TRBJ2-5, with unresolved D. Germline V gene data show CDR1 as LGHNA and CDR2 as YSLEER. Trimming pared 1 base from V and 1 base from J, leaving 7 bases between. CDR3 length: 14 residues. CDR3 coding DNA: TGCGCCAGCAGCCAAGGAAGGGCCCAAGAGACCCAGTACTTC. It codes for CASSQGRAQETQYF.

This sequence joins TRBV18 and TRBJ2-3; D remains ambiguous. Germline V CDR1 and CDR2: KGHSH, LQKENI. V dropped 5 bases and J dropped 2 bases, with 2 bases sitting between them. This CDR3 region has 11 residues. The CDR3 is CASSFTDTQYF. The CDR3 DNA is TGTGCCAGCTCATTCACAGATACGCAGTATTTT.

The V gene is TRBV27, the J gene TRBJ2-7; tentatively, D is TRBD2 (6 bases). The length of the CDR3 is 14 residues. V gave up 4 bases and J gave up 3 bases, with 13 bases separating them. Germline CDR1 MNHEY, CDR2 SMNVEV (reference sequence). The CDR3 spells CASSSGWRGYEQYF. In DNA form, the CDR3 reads TGTGCCAGCAGTTCGGGGTGGAGGGGCTACGAGCAGTACTTC.

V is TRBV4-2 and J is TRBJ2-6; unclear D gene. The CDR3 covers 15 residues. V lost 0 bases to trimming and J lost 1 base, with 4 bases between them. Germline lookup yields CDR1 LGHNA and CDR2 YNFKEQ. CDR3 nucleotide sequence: TGTGCCAGCAGCCAAGATTTGTCTGGGGCCAACGTCCTGACTTTC. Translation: CASSQDLSGANVLTF.

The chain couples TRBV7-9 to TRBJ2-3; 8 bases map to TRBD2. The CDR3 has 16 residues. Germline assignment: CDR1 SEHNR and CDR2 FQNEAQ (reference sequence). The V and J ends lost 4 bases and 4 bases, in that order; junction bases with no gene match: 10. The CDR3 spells CASSSGGGRSPDTQYF. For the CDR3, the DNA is TGTGCCAGCAGCTCCGGGGGCGGGAGGTCGCCAGATACGCAGTATTTT.

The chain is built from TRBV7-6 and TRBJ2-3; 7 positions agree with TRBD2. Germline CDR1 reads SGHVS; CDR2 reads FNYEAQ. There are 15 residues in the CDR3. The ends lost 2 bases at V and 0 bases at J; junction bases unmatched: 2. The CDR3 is CASSLSGGSTDTQYF. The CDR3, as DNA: TGTGCCAGCAGCTTATCGGGAGGAAGCACAGATACGCAGTATTTT.

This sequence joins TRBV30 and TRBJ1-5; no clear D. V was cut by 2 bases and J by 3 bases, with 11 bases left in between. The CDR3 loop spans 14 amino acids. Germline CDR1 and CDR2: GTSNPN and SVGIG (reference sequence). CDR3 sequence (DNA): TGTGCCTGGAGTTTTCGGCAGTACAATCAGCCCCAGCATTTT. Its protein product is CAWSFRQYNQPQHF. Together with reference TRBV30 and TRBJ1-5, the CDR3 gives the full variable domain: SQTIHQWPATLVQPVGSPLSLECTVEGTSNPNLYWYRQAAGRGLQLLFYSVGIGQISSEVPQNLSASRPQDRQFILSSKKLLLSDSGFYLCAWSFRQYNQPQHFGDGTRLSIL.